This entry lists 4 T cell receptor beta chains sequenced from one sample in a study of immune heterogeneity within non-small cell lung tumors. Bulk tumor genomic DNA served as template, at roughly 600 ng per sample. Spaced far apart, several biopsies were taken from each primary tumor during surgery. The study enrolled patients with untreated, newly diagnosed non-small cell lung cancer who underwent curative surgery. CDR3 of TCR beta was amplified by multiplex PCR that used 32 V and 13 J primers. Using its own MiXCR run on the multiplex PCR reads, TCRdb lists one record per CDR3 protein. This table has about 21,000 distinct CDR3 sequences, 25% to 30% appearing once. The sequencing input was lung tumor tissue. All receptors derive from a man between 35 and 55 years old with non-small cell lung cancer.

The CDR3 nucleotides read TGTGCCAGCAGCTTAGAGGCCCTATTCTATGGCTACACCTTC. Protein product: CASSLEALFYGYTF. The rearrangement joins TRBV7-9 to TRBJ1-2; D call uncertain. The V gene's germline CDR1 is SEHNR and CDR2 FQNEAQ (reference sequence). CDR3 length: 14 residues. Trimming cost V 1 base and J 4 bases, with 10 bases left between them.

This chain uses TRBV11-2 with TRBJ1-1; D gene uncertain. V was shortened by 0 bases and J by 5 bases, with 10 bases between the two germline ends. CDR1 is SGHAT and CDR2 is FQNNGV in the germline V gene. This CDR3 spans 14 amino acids. Written as DNA, the CDR3 is TGTGCCAGCAGCTTAGATTTGGGAACAACTGAAGCTTTCTTT. Protein: CASSLDLGTTEAFF. Full variable domain (remainder filled in from reference TRBV11-2 and TRBJ1-1): EAGVAQSPRYKIIEKRQSVAFWCNPISGHATLYWYQQILGQGPKLLIQFQNNGVVDDSQLPKDRFSAERLKGVDSTLKIQPAKLEDSAVYLCASSLDLGTTEAFFGQGTRLTVV.

The gene calls are TRBV11-1 and TRBJ2-1, with D perhaps matching TRBD2 (6 bases). The CDR3 has 15 amino acids. Germline lookup yields CDR1 SGHAT and CDR2 FQDESV (reference sequence). Trimming removed 5 bases from V and 3 bases from J, with 14 bases in between. CDR3 in amino acids: CASSMIAEIYNEQFF. CDR3 bases: TGTGCCAGCAGCATGATAGCGGAAATCTACAATGAGCAGTTCTTC.

This clonotype was observed a few times. The V call is TRBV9, the J call TRBJ2-3, with TRBD2 identical over 10 bases. The CDR3 contains 17 residues. After removal of 4 bases from V and 2 bases from J, the junction contained 10 bases not matched to a gene. The V gene's germline CDR1 is SGDLS and CDR2 YYNGEE. CDR3 nucleotides: TGTGCCAGCAGCTTGCGACTAGCGGGTTCCACCACAGATACGCAGTATTTT. Translated, it gives CASSLRLAGSTTDTQYF.